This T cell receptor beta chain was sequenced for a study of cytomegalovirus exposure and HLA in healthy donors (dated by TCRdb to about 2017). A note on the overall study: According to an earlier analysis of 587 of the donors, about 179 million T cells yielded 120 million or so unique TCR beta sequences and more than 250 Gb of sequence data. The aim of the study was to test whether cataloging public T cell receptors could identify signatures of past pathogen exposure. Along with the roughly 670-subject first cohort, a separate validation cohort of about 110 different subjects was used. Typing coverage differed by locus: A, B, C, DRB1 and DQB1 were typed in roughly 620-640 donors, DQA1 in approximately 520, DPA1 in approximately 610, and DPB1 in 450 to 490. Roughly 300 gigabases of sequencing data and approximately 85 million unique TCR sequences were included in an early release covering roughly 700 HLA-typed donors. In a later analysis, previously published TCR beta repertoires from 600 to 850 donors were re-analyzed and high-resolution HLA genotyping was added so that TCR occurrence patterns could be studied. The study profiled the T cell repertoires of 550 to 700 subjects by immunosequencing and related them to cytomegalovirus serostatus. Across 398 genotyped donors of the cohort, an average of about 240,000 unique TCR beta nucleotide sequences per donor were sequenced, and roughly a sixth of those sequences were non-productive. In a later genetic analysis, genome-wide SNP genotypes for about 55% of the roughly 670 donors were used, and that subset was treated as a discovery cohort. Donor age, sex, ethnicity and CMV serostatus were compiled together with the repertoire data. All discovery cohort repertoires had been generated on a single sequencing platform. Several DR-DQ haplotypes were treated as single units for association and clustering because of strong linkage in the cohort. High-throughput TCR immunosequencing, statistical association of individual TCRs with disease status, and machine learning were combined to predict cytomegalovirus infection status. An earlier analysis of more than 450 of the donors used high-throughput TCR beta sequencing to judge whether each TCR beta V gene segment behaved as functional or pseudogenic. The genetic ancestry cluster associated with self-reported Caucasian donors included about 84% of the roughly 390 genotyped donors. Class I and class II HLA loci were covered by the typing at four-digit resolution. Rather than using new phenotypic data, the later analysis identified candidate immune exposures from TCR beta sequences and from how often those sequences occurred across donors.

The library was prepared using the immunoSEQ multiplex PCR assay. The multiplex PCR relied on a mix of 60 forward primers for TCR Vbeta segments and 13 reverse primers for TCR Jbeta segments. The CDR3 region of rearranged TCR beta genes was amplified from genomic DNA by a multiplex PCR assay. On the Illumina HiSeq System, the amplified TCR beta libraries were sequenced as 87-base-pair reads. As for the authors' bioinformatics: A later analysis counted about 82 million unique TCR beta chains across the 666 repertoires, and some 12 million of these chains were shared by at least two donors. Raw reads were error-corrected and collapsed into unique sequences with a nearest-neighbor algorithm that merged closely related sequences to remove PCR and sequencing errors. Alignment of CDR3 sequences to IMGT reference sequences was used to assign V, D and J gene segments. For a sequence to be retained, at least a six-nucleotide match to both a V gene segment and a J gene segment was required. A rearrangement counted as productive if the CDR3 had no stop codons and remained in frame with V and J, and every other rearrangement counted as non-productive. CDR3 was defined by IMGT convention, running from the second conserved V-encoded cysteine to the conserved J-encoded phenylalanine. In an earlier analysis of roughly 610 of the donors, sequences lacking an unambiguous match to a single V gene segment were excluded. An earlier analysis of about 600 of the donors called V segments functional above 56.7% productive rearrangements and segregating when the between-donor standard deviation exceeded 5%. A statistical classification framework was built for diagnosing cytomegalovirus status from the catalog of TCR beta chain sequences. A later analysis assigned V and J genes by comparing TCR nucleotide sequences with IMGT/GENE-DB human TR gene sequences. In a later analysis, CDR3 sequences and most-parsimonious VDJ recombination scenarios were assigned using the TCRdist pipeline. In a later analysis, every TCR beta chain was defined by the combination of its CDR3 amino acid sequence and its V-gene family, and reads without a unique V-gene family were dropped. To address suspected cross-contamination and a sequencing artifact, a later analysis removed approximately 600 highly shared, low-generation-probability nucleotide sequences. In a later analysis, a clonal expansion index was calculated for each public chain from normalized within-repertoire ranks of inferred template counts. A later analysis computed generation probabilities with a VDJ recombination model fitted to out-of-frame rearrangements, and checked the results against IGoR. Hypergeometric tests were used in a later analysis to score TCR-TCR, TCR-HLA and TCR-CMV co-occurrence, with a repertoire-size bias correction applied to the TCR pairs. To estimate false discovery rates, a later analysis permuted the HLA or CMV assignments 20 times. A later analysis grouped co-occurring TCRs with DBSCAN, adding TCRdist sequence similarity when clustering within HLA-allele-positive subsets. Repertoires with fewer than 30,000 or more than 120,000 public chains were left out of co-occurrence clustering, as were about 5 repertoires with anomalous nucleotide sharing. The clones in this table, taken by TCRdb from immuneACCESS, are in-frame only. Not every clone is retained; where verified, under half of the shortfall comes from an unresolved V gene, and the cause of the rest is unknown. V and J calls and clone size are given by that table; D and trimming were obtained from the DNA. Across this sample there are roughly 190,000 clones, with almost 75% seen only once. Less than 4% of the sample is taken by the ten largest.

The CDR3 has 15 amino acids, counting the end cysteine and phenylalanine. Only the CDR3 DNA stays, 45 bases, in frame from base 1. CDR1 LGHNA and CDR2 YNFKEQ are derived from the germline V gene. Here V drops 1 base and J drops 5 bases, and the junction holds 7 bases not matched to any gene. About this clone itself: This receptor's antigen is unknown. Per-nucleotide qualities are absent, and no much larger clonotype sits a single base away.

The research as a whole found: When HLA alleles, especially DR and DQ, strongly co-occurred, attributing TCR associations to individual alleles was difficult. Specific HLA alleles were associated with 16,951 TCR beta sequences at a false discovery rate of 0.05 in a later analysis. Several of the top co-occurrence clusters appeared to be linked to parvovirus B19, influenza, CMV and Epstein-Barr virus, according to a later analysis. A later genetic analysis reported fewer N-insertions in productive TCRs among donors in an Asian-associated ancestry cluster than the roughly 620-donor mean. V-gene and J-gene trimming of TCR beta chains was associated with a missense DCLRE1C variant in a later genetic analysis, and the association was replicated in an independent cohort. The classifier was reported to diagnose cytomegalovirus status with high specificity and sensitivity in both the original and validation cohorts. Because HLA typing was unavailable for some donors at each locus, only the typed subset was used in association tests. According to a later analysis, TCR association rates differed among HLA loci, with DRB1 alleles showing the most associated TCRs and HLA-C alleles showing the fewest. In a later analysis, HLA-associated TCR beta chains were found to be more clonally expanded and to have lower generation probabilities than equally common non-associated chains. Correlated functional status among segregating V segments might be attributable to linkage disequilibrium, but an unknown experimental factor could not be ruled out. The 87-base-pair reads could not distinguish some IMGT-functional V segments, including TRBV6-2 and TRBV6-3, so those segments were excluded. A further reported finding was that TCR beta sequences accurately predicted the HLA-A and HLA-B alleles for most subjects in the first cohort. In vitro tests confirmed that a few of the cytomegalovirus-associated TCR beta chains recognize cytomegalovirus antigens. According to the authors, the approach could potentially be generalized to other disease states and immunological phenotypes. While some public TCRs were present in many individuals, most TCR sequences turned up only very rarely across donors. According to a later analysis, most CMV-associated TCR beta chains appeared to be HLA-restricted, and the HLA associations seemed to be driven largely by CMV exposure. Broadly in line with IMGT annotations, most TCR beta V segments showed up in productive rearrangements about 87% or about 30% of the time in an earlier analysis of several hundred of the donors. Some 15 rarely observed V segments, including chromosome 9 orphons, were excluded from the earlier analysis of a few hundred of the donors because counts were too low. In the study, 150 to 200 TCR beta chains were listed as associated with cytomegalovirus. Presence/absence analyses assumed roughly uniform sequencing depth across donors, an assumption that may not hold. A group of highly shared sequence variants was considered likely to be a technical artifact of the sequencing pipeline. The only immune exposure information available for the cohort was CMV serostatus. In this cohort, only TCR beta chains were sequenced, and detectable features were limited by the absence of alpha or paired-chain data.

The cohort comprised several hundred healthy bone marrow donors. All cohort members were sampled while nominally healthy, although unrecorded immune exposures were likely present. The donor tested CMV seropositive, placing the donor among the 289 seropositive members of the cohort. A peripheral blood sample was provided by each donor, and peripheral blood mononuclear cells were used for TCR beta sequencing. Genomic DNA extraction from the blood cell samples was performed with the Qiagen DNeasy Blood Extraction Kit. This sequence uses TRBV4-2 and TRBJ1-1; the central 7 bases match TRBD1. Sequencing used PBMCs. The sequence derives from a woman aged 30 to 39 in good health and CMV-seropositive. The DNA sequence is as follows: TGTGCCAGCAGCCAAGCCACGGACAGGATGACTGAAGCTTTCTTT. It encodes CASSQATDRMTEAFF.